The 7 T cell receptor beta chains below all came from one sample that was sequenced in a study of blood T cell repertoires in COVID-19. Generated by immunoSEQ multiplex PCR, the TCRdb table keeps only in-frame clones and is missing some. In the table there are 120,000 to 150,000 clones, over 85% of which are singletons. Sequences were obtained from peripheral blood. The receptor set was obtained from a human donor in a cohort sampled during active COVID-19.

The V gene is TRBV6-5, the J gene TRBJ2-7; 7 bases agree with TRBD2. The CDR3 sequence is 12 residues long. From germline, CDR1 is MNHEY and CDR2 SVGAGI. Trimming cost V 7 bases and J 4 bases; bases outside gene matches: 4. DNA of the CDR3: TGTGCCAGCACGGCCGGGGGGTACGAGCAGTACTTC. Amino acids: CASTAGGYEQYF.

This clone has a single count. The V call is TRBV25-1, the J call TRBJ1-2, with D possibly being TRBD1 (5 bases). The CDR3 runs to 12 residues. Germline CDR1 is MGHDK and CDR2 is SYGVNS. The germline V and J ends were trimmed by 3 bases and 5 bases, with 7 bases remaining between them. This CDR3 is CASSDQGYGYTF. CDR3 DNA: TGTGCCAGCAGTGACCAGGGATATGGCTACACCTTC.

The chain carries TRBV4-2 and TRBJ1-4; 7 bases align to TRBD1. The V segment lost 2 bases and the J segment 8 bases; nucleotides outside the gene matches: 8. The CDR3 has 15 amino acids. Germline V CDR1 and CDR2: LGHNA, YNFKEQ. The CDR3 nucleotides read TGTGCCAGCAGCCAAAACGGACAGGCAGCAGAAAAACTGTTTTTT. Its translation: CASSQNGQAAEKLFF.

The chain employs TRBV5-1 and TRBJ2-1; 12 nucleotides line up with TRBD1. The germline gives CDR1 SGHRS, CDR2 YFSETQ. With V trimmed by 2 bases and J by 4 bases, 10 bases remained unmatched. This CDR3 region has 18 residues. CDR3 sequence reads: CASSLRPGTGGRYNEQFF. CDR3 in DNA: TGCGCCAGCAGCTTACGTCCCGGGACAGGGGGCAGGTACAATGAGCAGTTCTTC.

CDR3 region: CASSVGGQGSQYF. The CDR3 region has the DNA TGTGCCAGCAGCGTAGGTGGACAGGGGAGTCAGTACTTC. The rearrangement joins TRBV9 to TRBJ2-4; 9 bases agree with TRBD1. Germline V gene lookup returns CDR1 SGDLS and CDR2 YYNGEE. The CDR3 is 13 amino acids. With 0 bases clipped from V and 12 bases from J, the junction kept 4 bases outside the gene matches.

This chain links TRBV19 with TRBJ1-1, with no clear D. CDR3 length: 13 amino acids. V gave up 6 bases and J gave up 1 base, with 9 bases separating them. Germline loops: CDR1 LNHDA, CDR2 SQIVND (reference sequence). CDR3: CASRVRSNTEAFF. In DNA, the CDR3 is TGTGCCAGTAGGGTCCGGTCGAACACTGAAGCTTTCTTT. Full variable domain (outside the CDR3, taken from reference TRBV19 and TRBJ1-1): DGGITQSPKYLFRKEGQNVTLSCEQNLNHDAMYWYRQDPGQGLRLIYYSQIVNDFQKGDIAEGYSVSREKKESFPLTVTSAQKNPTAFYLCASRVRSNTEAFFGQGTRLTVV.

The chain combines TRBV5-1 with TRBJ2-3; 7 bases fit TRBD2. Germline loops: CDR1 SGHRS, CDR2 YFSETQ. The CDR3 runs to 14 residues. The trim removed 7 bases at V and 2 bases at J, leaving 7 bases unmatched. DNA of the CDR3: TGCGCCAGCTTGCGGGGGTCCCCCACAGATACGCAGTATTTT. The encoded protein is CASLRGSPTDTQYF.